This T cell receptor (beta chain) stems from a study of blood T cells in healthy people across ages. Study-wide results and limits: It was held that diversity estimates obtained from one million T cells represented underestimates. Expanded clonotype changes were possibly confounded by unknown donor CMV status.

A second PCR of 7 to 11 cycles used a sample-barcoded 5' primer and a J-beta primer mix. Each cDNA molecule received a tag from a template-switch adaptor that had 12 random nucleotides. TCRdb reprocessed the 5' RACE reads via MiXCR and lists one record per CDR3 protein. The sample records roughly 1,700,000 distinct CDR3 sequences, about 30% being singletons. Those donating, healthy Caucasian individuals from Russia, were aged about 6 to 95. Turning to this clonotype: Its antigen is undetermined. One end of the junction fails to match germline, which may point to a read error.

This CDR3 has 15 residues. From germline, CDR1 is SGHRS and CDR2 YFSETQ. The rearrangement uses TRBV5-1 and TRBJ2-3, with D perhaps TRBD2 (5 bases). Sequencing was carried out using blood. This TCR derives from a woman aged 25 to 39 in good health. The CDR3 nucleotides are TGCGCCAGCAGCCCGGATCCATCTAGCACAGATACGCGGTATTTT. Protein product: CASSPDPSSTDTRYF.